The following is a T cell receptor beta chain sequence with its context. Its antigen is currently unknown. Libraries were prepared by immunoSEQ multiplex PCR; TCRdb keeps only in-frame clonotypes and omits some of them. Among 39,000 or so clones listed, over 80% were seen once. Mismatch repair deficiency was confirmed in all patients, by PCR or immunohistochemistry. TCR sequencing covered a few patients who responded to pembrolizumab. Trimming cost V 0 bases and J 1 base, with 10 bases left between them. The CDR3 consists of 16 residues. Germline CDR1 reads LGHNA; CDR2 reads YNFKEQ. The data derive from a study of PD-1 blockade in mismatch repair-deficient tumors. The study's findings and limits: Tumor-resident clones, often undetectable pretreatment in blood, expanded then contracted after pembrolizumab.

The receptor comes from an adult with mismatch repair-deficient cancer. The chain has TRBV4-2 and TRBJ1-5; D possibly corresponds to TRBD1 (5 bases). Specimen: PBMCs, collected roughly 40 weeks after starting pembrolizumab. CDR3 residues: CASSQDRVMSNQPQHF. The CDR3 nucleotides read TGTGCCAGCAGCCAAGACAGGGTCATGAGCAATCAGCCCCAGCATTTT.